This TCR beta chain was observed in a study of blood T cells in healthy people across ages. The study, taken as a whole, reports: Per million T cells, the diversity of TCR beta decreased roughly linearly as age advanced.

Turning to this clonotype: Its antigen remains unknown.

For the second PCR, which ran for about 6 to 11 cycles, a sample-barcoded 5' primer and a J-beta primer mix were used. TCRdb itself ran the 5' RACE reads through MiXCR, one entry per CDR3 protein. This sample has approximately 2,000,000 distinct CDR3 sequences; roughly two fifths occur once, and the top ten carry roughly 23%. The origin of this receptor is a human donor in good health. Material: blood.

The CDR3 DNA follows: TGTGCCAGCAGTCCGTCACGCACGCCCCTCCACTTT. Its translation: CASSPSRTPLHF. This sequence joins TRBV28 and TRBJ1-6; D unresolved. This CDR3 spans 12 amino acids. Trimming stripped 5 bases from V and 13 bases from J, with 12 bases between. Germline values: CDR1 MDHEN, CDR2 SYDVKM.